This T cell receptor (beta chain) was sequenced during a study of patients and donors after allogeneic stem cell transplantation. The germline V and J ends were trimmed by 4 bases and 3 bases, with 6 bases remaining between them. This CDR3 has 12 amino acids. Via MiXCR, TCRdb re-called the RT-PCR reads, giving one row per CDR3 protein. The table lists about 200,000 distinct CDR3 sequences, 35% to 50% of them singletons. The sample was blood, either unsorted or a sorted T cell fraction (not recorded which). This chain links TRBV12-3 or TRBV12-4 with TRBJ2-5, with unresolved D. This clonotype was sampled from a human donor who was either an allogeneic HSCT recipient or a stem cell or donor lymphocyte infusion donor (not recorded which). It is not recorded whose cells these are; they may come from a transplant donor. The CDR3 region is CASSWAEETQYF. CDR3 DNA: TGTGCCAGCAGTTGGGCAGAAGAGACCCAGTACTTC.